The next 10 T cell receptor beta chains were all read from a single sample in a study of vaccination effects on CD4 cells after COVID-19 (dated by TCRdb to 2022 to 2024). The library was made by the immunoSEQ multiplex PCR assay. TCRdb retrieved this table from immuneACCESS and kept in-frame rearrangements only. Not all clones are present; in checked studies, unresolved V genes account for under half, and no reason is known for the remainder. Across this sample there are tens of thousands of clones, with around 68% seen only once. The ten largest account for about 26% of the sample. The ViraFEST assay stimulated PBMC with viral peptide pools and then used TCR sequencing to identify antigen-specific CD4+ T cell clonotypes by expansion. After roughly 11 days of culture, CD4+ T cells were isolated with the EasySep CD4+ T cell isolation kit. None of the healthy vaccine recipients had a prior SARS-CoV-2 infection, which was confirmed by nucleocapsid antibody tests that came back negative both before and after vaccination.

These receptors lack a known antigen. The sample was CD4+ T cells from PBMCs cultured with HCoV-OC43 spike peptides, taken before COVID-19 vaccination. The cell subset or site label, as the study defines it: HCoV-OC43 spike overlapping peptide pool stimulation. Every receptor here comes from a human donor who received a COVID-19 vaccine.

The chain joins TRBV6-6 to TRBJ2-7; 9 bases match TRBD1. This CDR3 has 16 residues. V was clipped by 6 bases and J by 1 base; unmatched bases: 10. CDR1 and CDR2 from the germline V gene are MNHNY and SVGAGI (reference sequence). CDR3 in DNA: TGTGCCAGCAGAGAAAGGAGGACAGGGGCTTCCTACGAGCAGTACTTC. This gives the protein CASRERRTGASYEQYF.

This chain uses TRBV7-3 with TRBJ2-2, with 7 bases fitting TRBD1. The CDR3 has 14 residues. V gave up 6 bases and J gave up 5 bases; unmatched junction bases: 6. Per the germline V gene, CDR1 is SGHTA and CDR2 is FQGTGA. The CDR3 DNA follows: TGTGCCAGCAGTTCCGGGACAGCTACCGGGGAGCTGTTTTTT. This codes for CASSSGTATGELFF.

This chain links TRBV29-1 with TRBJ2-5; 9 bases align to TRBD2. The V and J ends lost 8 bases and 4 bases, in that order; junction bases with no gene match: 14. This CDR3 has 15 amino acids. Germline CDR1 and CDR2: SQVTM and ANQGSEA. CDR3 protein: CSLSSGGGGRETQYF. The CDR3 nucleotides are TGCAGCCTGTCTTCGGGCGGGGGGGGAAGAGAGACCCAGTACTTC.

This clone showed up just a few times. V usage is TRBV30 and J usage is TRBJ2-2, with 8 bases fitting TRBD2. Germline V CDR1 and CDR2: GTSNPN, SVGIG (reference sequence). The CDR3 has 13 amino acids. J lost 8 bases, V lost 3 bases, and 5 bases had no gene match. The CDR3 nucleotides read TGTGCCTGGAGGACGGGAGGGATGGGGGAGCTGTTTTTT. Residues: CAWRTGGMGELFF.

The chain recombines TRBV5-8 with TRBJ1-6; TRBD1 matches 7 bases. The CDR3 is 15 amino acids. The junction had 5 bases not matched to a gene; V was cut back by 2 bases and J by 6 bases. In germline, CDR1 is SGHTS, CDR2 YDEGEE. The CDR3 reads CASSFRGTVNSPLHF. In DNA, the CDR3 is TGTGCCAGCAGCTTCAGGGGGACAGTTAATTCACCCCTCCACTTT.

The rearrangement uses TRBV6-5 and TRBJ1-2; 9 nucleotides match TRBD1. This CDR3 contains 13 residues. V lost 7 bases and J lost 8; bases outside the gene matches: 8. In germline, CDR1 is MNHEY, CDR2 SVGAGI. The DNA for the CDR3 is TGTGCCAGCATTCAACCGGGACAGGGAGGCTACACCTTC. Translating gives CASIQPGQGGYTF.

V usage is TRBV4-2 and J usage is TRBJ2-2; 9 nucleotides align to TRBD1. The CDR3 is 15 amino acids. Per germline, CDR1 LGHNA and CDR2 YNFKEQ. Losses at the gene ends were 6 bases for V and 6 bases for J; bases not matched to a gene: 8. The CDR3 DNA is TGTGCCAGCAGTCATGGACAGGGGTTACCCGGGGAGCTGTTTTTT. Its translation: CASSHGQGLPGELFF.

The chain has TRBV4-3 and TRBJ1-3; D gene unclear. The CDR3 totals 17 residues. CDR1 and CDR2 (germline): LGHNA, YSLEER. V was clipped by 0 bases and J by 0 bases, with 12 bases between them. This CDR3 reads CASSQDSAFFSGNTIYF. The CDR3, as DNA: TGCGCCAGCAGCCAAGATTCAGCTTTCTTCTCTGGAAACACCATATATTTT.

The chain couples TRBV7-9 to TRBJ2-7; D not certain. The CDR3 runs 11 residues. Looked up from germline, CDR1 is SEHNR and CDR2 is FQNEAQ (reference sequence). The ends were cut back, 5 bases at V and 5 bases at J, with 7 bases in the middle. The CDR3 loop is CASSHTNEQYF. The CDR3 region has the DNA TGTGCCAGCAGCCACACAAACGAGCAGTACTTC.

The chain uses TRBV4-1 and TRBJ2-6; unclear D gene. CDR3 length equals 18 residues. Germline V CDR1 and CDR2: MGHRA, YSYEKL. V lost 5 bases and J 3 bases, leaving 20 bases between the germline ends. CDR3 sequence (DNA): TGCGCCAGCAGCGCCCTTGGACGTCAACCTATTGGGGCCAACGTCCTGACTTTC. Translated: CASSALGRQPIGANVLTF.